The 10 T cell receptor beta chains below were found in one sample sequenced in a study of regulatory T cells in long-lasting Graves disease. Described time point: persistent/refractory GD, antithyroid drugs over 5 years with positive TRAb. The TCR library was prepared using RNA isolated from PBMCs. Arm-PCR with iRepertoire HTBI primers amplified the CDR3 regions for these TCR beta libraries. TCRdb itself ran the multiplex PCR reads through MiXCR, one entry per CDR3 protein. The data contain over 650,000 distinct CDR3 sequences, around 32% of them singletons. Source: peripheral blood mononuclear cells (PBMCs), taken when the disease was refractory, from a patient treated with antithyroid drugs. Source of these receptors: a female donor with Graves disease.

This clonotype was seen a handful of times. This sequence joins TRBV28 and TRBJ1-2; D is unclear. The V gene lost 5 bases and the J gene lost 8 bases, with 15 bases spanning the gap. The CDR3 totals 13 residues. Germline values: CDR1 MDHEN, CDR2 SYDVKM. The CDR3, as DNA: TGTGCCAGCAGTGCCCTAGGACTGGGGGGCTACACCTTC. It is translated as CASSALGLGGYTF.

This chain connects TRBV5-1 to TRBJ2-7, with 10 bases identical to TRBD2. The germline CDR1 and CDR2 sequences are SGHRS and YFSETQ. This CDR3 is built from 15 residues. With 3 bases clipped from V and 2 bases from J, the junction kept 5 bases outside the gene matches. The CDR3 DNA reads as TGCGCCAGCAGCTATAGCGGGAGGACGCCCTACGAGCAGTACTTC. Protein sequence: CASSYSGRTPYEQYF.

In this sample, this clonotype turned up many times. The gene calls are TRBV12-3 or TRBV12-4 and TRBJ1-1; D remains unclear. V lost 5 bases, J lost 1 base, and 14 bases lay in between. The length of the CDR3 is 15 residues. In DNA form, the CDR3 reads TGTGCCAGCAGTCGAAATCAACAAGCGAACACTGAAGCTTTCTTT. Translating it yields CASSRNQQANTEAFF.

The V and J genes are TRBV30 and TRBJ1-3, with TRBD1 identical over 7 bases. V gave up 3 bases and J gave up 4 bases; unmatched junction bases: 6. The CDR3 contains 14 residues. Germline CDR1 GTSNPN, CDR2 SVGIG (reference sequence). This CDR3 is CAWRNTGAGNTIYF. CDR3 nucleotides: TGTGCCTGGAGAAACACAGGGGCGGGAAACACCATATATTTT.

The chain joins TRBV7-2 to TRBJ2-7, with TRBD2 identical over 10 bases. The CDR3 sequence is 17 residues long. Germline CDR1 and CDR2: SGHTA and FQGNSA. The trim removed 3 bases at V and 4 bases at J, leaving 12 bases unmatched. CDR3 protein: CASSFLGLAGDIYEQYF. CDR3 DNA: TGTGCCAGCAGCTTCTTAGGGCTAGCGGGAGACATTTACGAGCAGTACTTC.

The chain links TRBV18 to TRBJ1-6; D perhaps matches TRBD1 (6 bases). Germline V gives CDR1 KGHSH, CDR2 LQKENI. The V gene lost 1 base and the J gene lost 3 bases, with 10 bases spanning the gap. The CDR3 is 16 amino acids. The DNA of the CDR3 is TGTGCCAGCTCACCACAAGGGGGTTTCTATAATTCACCCCTCCACTTT. It is translated as CASSPQGGFYNSPLHF.

The chain couples TRBV4-1 to TRBJ2-2; tentatively, D is TRBD2 (5 bases). The CDR3 length is 13 residues. Deletions cut 3 bases from V and 7 bases from J, with 9 bases between. The germline V gene encodes CDR1 MGHRA and CDR2 YSYEKL. CDR3 DNA sequence: TGCGCCAGCAGCCAGGTTGGACTCGGGGAGCTGTTTTTT. This codes for CASSQVGLGELFF.

This chain joins TRBV13 and TRBJ1-1, with a weak D call TRBD1 (5 bases). The CDR3 contains 14 residues. Deletions cut 6 bases from V and 4 bases from J, with 15 bases between. Germline CDR1 reads PRHDT; CDR2 reads FYEKMQ (reference sequence). This CDR3 reads CASRESGRGTEAFF. The CDR3 nucleotides read TGTGCCAGCAGAGAATCAGGGAGAGGCACTGAAGCTTTCTTT.

The chain's CDR3 is CSFVGTNYGYTF. The DNA of the CDR3 is TGCAGTTTCGTCGGCACTAACTATGGCTACACCTTC. V and J are TRBV20-1 and TRBJ1-2, with D unresolved. V was shortened by 8 bases and J by 0 bases, with 10 bases between the two germline ends. This CDR3 comprises 12 residues. Germline V gene lookup returns CDR1 DFQATT and CDR2 SNEGSKA (reference sequence).

The J gene is TRBJ1-5, the V gene TRBV12-3 or TRBV12-4; perhaps TRBD1 as D (6 bases). There are 16 residues in the CDR3. The V end was cut by 5 bases, the J end by 0 bases, with 14 bases between. CDR3: CASSLSLDSSNQPQHF. For the CDR3, the DNA is TGTGCCAGCAGTCTCTCTCTGGACAGTAGCAATCAGCCCCAGCATTTT.